The rows below give T cell receptor beta chains drawn from one sample of a study of shared clonotypes between healthy human individuals. Measured with immunoSEQ multiplex PCR; TCRdb has only the in-frame clones, and not every one. The data hold some 2,000,000 clones, with approximately 95% observed a single time. The specimen sequenced was naive CD8+ T cells sorted from blood. The source is a young man in good health. Both conserved end residues are part of each CDR3. The order of the fields is CDR3 DNA, CDR3 protein, D gene, V gene, clone size, J gene. A D gene is named only where the DNA matches it firmly. Not every row has a clone size; where given, it reads once, few, many or a size class.

cdr3_nt: TGTGCCAGCAGCGCACAGGGGTCCTATGGCTACACCTTC
cdr3_aa: CASSAQGSYGYTF
d_call: TRBD1
v_call: TRBV7-9
clone_size: .
j_call: TRBJ1-2

cdr3_nt: TGTGCCTGGAGTTTGTACACTGAAGCTTTCTTT
cdr3_aa: CAWSLYTEAFF
d_call: .
v_call: TRBV30
clone_size: .
j_call: TRBJ1-1

cdr3_nt: TGCGCCAGCAGCCGAAATAAAAACAGGGTTCAGCCAGATACGCAGTATTTT
cdr3_aa: CASSRNKNRVQPDTQYF
d_call: .
v_call: TRBV4-1
clone_size: .
j_call: TRBJ2-3

cdr3_nt: TGTGCCAGCAGCGTAGGCGGGGGTCTTGCCTACGAGCAGTACTTC
cdr3_aa: CASSVGGGLAYEQYF
d_call: TRBD2
v_call: TRBV9
clone_size: .
j_call: TRBJ2-7

cdr3_nt: TGTGCCAGCAGCGTAGAAGGGGCGGGAGGGACAGATACGCAGTATTTT
cdr3_aa: CASSVEGAGGTDTQYF
d_call: TRBD2
v_call: TRBV9
clone_size: .
j_call: TRBJ2-3

cdr3_nt: TGTGCCAGCAGCGTAGACGGCTACACCACCTACGAGCAGTACTTC
cdr3_aa: CASSVDGYTTYEQYF
d_call: .
v_call: TRBV9
clone_size: .
j_call: TRBJ2-7

cdr3_nt: TGTGCCAGCAGCTTATTGGTGCAGGGGGCCATTTATAATTCACCCCTCCACTTT
cdr3_aa: CASSLLVQGAIYNSPLHF
d_call: TRBD1
v_call: TRBV11-2
clone_size: once
j_call: TRBJ1-6

cdr3_nt: TGCAGCGTTGAGGAGGAAGGCTATGGCTACACCTTC
cdr3_aa: CSVEEEGYGYTF
d_call: .
v_call: TRBV29-1
clone_size: .
j_call: TRBJ1-2

cdr3_nt: TGTGCCACCAGCAGAGAGGGCAGGGGTTGGGACGAGCAGTACTTC
cdr3_aa: CATSREGRGWDEQYF
d_call: .
v_call: TRBV15
clone_size: .
j_call: TRBJ2-7

cdr3_nt: TGTGCCAGCAGTATAACTAGCGGCTACGAGCAGTACTTC
cdr3_aa: CASSITSGYEQYF
d_call: TRBD2
v_call: TRBV27
clone_size: .
j_call: TRBJ2-7

cdr3_nt: TGTGCCAGCAAACCCATCGGGGACACGGTCGACGAGCAGTACTTC
cdr3_aa: CASKPIGDTVDEQYF
d_call: .
v_call: TRBV7-9
clone_size: .
j_call: TRBJ2-7

cdr3_nt: TGTGCCAGCAGCTGGGGCGGATCGCAAGGGGCCAACGTCCTGACTTTC
cdr3_aa: CASSWGGSQGANVLTF
d_call: .
v_call: TRBV5-4
clone_size: .
j_call: TRBJ2-6

cdr3_nt: TGCAGCGTTGGTCCGGGGACCTATGGCTACACCTTC
cdr3_aa: CSVGPGTYGYTF
d_call: .
v_call: TRBV29-1
clone_size: .
j_call: TRBJ1-2

cdr3_nt: TGCGCCAGCAGCCCCAACAGGGCCCTCCATGGGGGGGGCACTGAAGCTTTCTTT
cdr3_aa: CASSPNRALHGGGTEAFF
d_call: .
v_call: TRBV4-1
clone_size: .
j_call: TRBJ1-1

cdr3_nt: TGCGCCAGCAGCTTTGGACAGGGGACCGGGGAGCTGTTTTTT
cdr3_aa: CASSFGQGTGELFF
d_call: TRBD1
v_call: TRBV4-1
clone_size: .
j_call: TRBJ2-2

cdr3_nt: TGTGCCAGCTCACCACCGACTAGCGGTACCTACGAGCAGTACTTC
cdr3_aa: CASSPPTSGTYEQYF
d_call: TRBD2
v_call: TRBV18
clone_size: .
j_call: TRBJ2-7

cdr3_nt: TGTGCCAGCAGCATAATTACGGGAGCCACAGATACGCAGTATTTT
cdr3_aa: CASSIITGATDTQYF
d_call: .
v_call: TRBV27
clone_size: .
j_call: TRBJ2-3

cdr3_nt: TGTGCCACCCTACTAGGCGATGAGCAGTTCTTC
cdr3_aa: CATLLGDEQFF
d_call: .
v_call: TRBV27
clone_size: .
j_call: TRBJ2-1

cdr3_nt: TGTGCCAGCAGTTTGGTAGGTCAGAACACTGAAGCTTTCTTT
cdr3_aa: CASSLVGQNTEAFF
d_call: .
v_call: TRBV27
clone_size: .
j_call: TRBJ1-1

cdr3_nt: TGCGCCAGCAGCCCGGAAGGTCCCGCCGGAAACACCATATATTTT
cdr3_aa: CASSPEGPAGNTIYF
d_call: .
v_call: TRBV4-1
clone_size: .
j_call: TRBJ1-3

cdr3_nt: TGCGCCAGCAGAGCTGCGCCTTCCGAGCAGTACTTC
cdr3_aa: CASRAAPSEQYF
d_call: .
v_call: TRBV23-1
clone_size: .
j_call: TRBJ2-7

cdr3_nt: TGTGCCAGCATCAAGGCGAACACCGGGGAGCTGTTTTTT
cdr3_aa: CASIKANTGELFF
d_call: .
v_call: TRBV2
clone_size: .
j_call: TRBJ2-2

cdr3_nt: TGTGCCAGCCTCCCAGCGCCACTGGGGACCCAGTACTTC
cdr3_aa: CASLPAPLGTQYF
d_call: .
v_call: TRBV2
clone_size: .
j_call: TRBJ2-5

cdr3_nt: TGTGCCAGAAGTTCGGGACAGAACACTGAAGCTTTCTTT
cdr3_aa: CARSSGQNTEAFF
d_call: .
v_call: TRBV5-3
clone_size: many
j_call: TRBJ1-1

cdr3_nt: TGTGCCAGTAGCCAGAGAGAGACCCAGTACTTC
cdr3_aa: CASSQRETQYF
d_call: .
v_call: TRBV19
clone_size: .
j_call: TRBJ2-5

cdr3_nt: TGTGCCAGCAGTTTCCCTTACACCGGGGAGCTGTTTTTT
cdr3_aa: CASSFPYTGELFF
d_call: .
v_call: TRBV6-5
clone_size: .
j_call: TRBJ2-2

cdr3_nt: TGCGCCAGCAGCCGTAACCTAGGGATCGCTGAAGCTTTCTTT
cdr3_aa: CASSRNLGIAEAFF
d_call: .
v_call: TRBV4-3
clone_size: .
j_call: TRBJ1-1

cdr3_nt: TGTGCCAGCAGCTTAAAGGGAAAGGAGCAGTTCTTC
cdr3_aa: CASSLKGKEQFF
d_call: .
v_call: TRBV7-3
clone_size: .
j_call: TRBJ2-1

cdr3_nt: TGTGCCAGCAGTTTAGGGACAGGGTACGGGAATGAAAAACTGTTTTTT
cdr3_aa: CASSLGTGYGNEKLFF
d_call: TRBD1
v_call: TRBV27
clone_size: .
j_call: TRBJ1-4